This T cell receptor beta chain was recorded in a study of cytomegalovirus exposure and HLA in healthy donors. Primers for the PCR totalled 60 Vbeta and 13 Jbeta. Clones were read by immunoSEQ multiplex PCR, and TCRdb kept only the in-frame ones, dropping some. The sample contains some 86,000 clones, 75% to 85% of which appear only once. Looked up from germline, CDR1 is SQVTM and CDR2 is ANQGSEA. J was trimmed by 1 base and V by 0 bases; bases with no gene match: 1. The CDR3 has 14 amino acids. The V and J genes are TRBV29-1 and TRBJ1-2, with 8 bases aligning to TRBD1. The material sequenced was PBMCs. The clonotype comes from a woman aged 40 to 50 in good health and CMV-seropositive. This chain's CDR3 is CSVEDRGLNYGYTF. Here the CDR3 DNA reads TGCAGCGTTGAAGACAGGGGGCTTAACTATGGCTACACCTTC. The full variable domain, rest sourced from reference TRBV29-1 and TRBJ1-2, is SAVISQKPSRDICQRGTSLTIQCQVDSQVTMMFWYRQQPGQSLTLIATANQGSEATYESGFVIDKFPISRPNLTFSTLTVSNMSPEDSSIYLCSVEDRGLNYGYTFGSGTRLTVV.